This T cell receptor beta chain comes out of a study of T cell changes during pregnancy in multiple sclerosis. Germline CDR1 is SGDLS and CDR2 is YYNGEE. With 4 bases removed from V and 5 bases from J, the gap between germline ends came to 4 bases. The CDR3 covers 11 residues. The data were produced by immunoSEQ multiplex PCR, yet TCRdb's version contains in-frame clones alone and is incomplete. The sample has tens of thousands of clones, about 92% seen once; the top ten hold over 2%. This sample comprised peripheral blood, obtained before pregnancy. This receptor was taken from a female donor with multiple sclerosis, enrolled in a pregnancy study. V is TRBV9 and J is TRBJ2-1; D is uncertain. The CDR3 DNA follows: TGTGCCAGCAGCCTTCACAATGAGCAGTTCTTC. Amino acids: CASSLHNEQFF.